One and the same sample provided the 10 T cell receptor beta chains below, sequenced in a study of blood T cell repertoires in COVID-19. Libraries were prepared by immunoSEQ multiplex PCR; TCRdb keeps only in-frame clonotypes and omits some of them. The sample records 470,000 or so clones, 70% to 90% being singletons. What was sequenced was peripheral blood. These receptors were taken from a human donor in a cohort sampled during active COVID-19.

This clone was detected only once. V usage is TRBV7-2 and J usage is TRBJ2-3; 10 nucleotides agree with TRBD1. There are 15 residues in the CDR3. Germline V gene sequence: CDR1 SGHTA, CDR2 FQGNSA. With 5 bases clipped from V and 3 bases from J, the junction kept 5 bases outside the gene matches. The chain's CDR3 is CASSPGTGVTDTQYF. In DNA form, the CDR3 reads TGTGCCAGCAGCCCGGGGACAGGGGTGACAGATACGCAGTATTTT.

The chain is built from TRBV5-5 and TRBJ2-1, with D possibly matching TRBD1 (5 bases). The V gene's germline CDR1 is SGHKS and CDR2 YYEKEE (reference sequence). This CDR3 has 16 amino acids. The ends were cut back, 4 bases at V and 0 bases at J, with 14 bases in the middle. This chain's CDR3 is CASSLSGMSSYNEQFF. Written as DNA, the CDR3 is TGTGCCAGCAGCCTATCAGGGATGAGCTCCTACAATGAGCAGTTCTTC.

V usage is TRBV5-1 and J usage is TRBJ1-1; 8 bases fit TRBD1. The CDR3 extends over 13 amino acids. Germline assignment: CDR1 SGHRS and CDR2 YFSETQ. With V trimmed by 2 bases and J by 4 bases, 1 base remained unmatched. The CDR3 DNA reads as TGCGCCAGCAGCTTTCAGGGGGCCACTGAAGCTTTCTTT. Protein: CASSFQGATEAFF. Looking up the rest from reference TRBV5-1 and TRBJ1-1 gives the full variable domain: KAGVTQTPRYLIKTRGQQVTLSCSPISGHRSVSWYQQTPGQGLQFLFEYFSETQRNKGNFPGRFSGRQFSNSRSEMNVSTLELGDSALYLCASSFQGATEAFFGQGTRLTVV.

This clone came up a few times. V and J are TRBV6-5 and TRBJ1-5; possible D gene TRBD1, 5 bases. The CDR3 has 13 amino acids. Germline V lookup: CDR1 MNHEY, CDR2 SVGAGI. Trimming left V 2 bases short and J 6 bases short, with 8 bases between. The CDR3 DNA sequence: TGTGCCAGCAGTTACGGGGGAGGTCAGCCCCAGCATTTT. As protein: CASSYGGGQPQHF.

The chain links TRBV6-5 to TRBJ2-7; 10 nucleotides match TRBD2. V lost 6 bases and J lost 5; bases outside the gene matches: 10. The germline gives CDR1 MNHEY, CDR2 SVGAGI. The CDR3 runs 15 residues. The CDR3 region has the DNA TGTGCCAGCAGGCCAGCGGGAGGGCTATACAACGAGCAGTACTTC. Its protein is CASRPAGGLYNEQYF.

This clone was picked up one time. The chain uses TRBV7-2 and TRBJ2-7; the D is unclear. The V gene lost 1 base and the J gene lost 3 bases, with 10 bases spanning the gap. In germline, CDR1 is SGHTA, CDR2 FQGNSA. The CDR3 is made up of 14 amino acids. The CDR3, as DNA: TGTGCCAGCAGCTTAGTAGGAGAGAGCTACGAGCAGTACTTC. Translated: CASSLVGESYEQYF.

This chain links TRBV7-9 with TRBJ1-1; D may be TRBD1 (5 bases). Germline loops: CDR1 SEHNR, CDR2 FQNEAQ (reference sequence). The CDR3 contains 14 residues. The V and J ends lost 5 bases and 6 bases respectively, with 16 bases between them. The DNA of the CDR3 is TGTGCCAGCAGCGTTTACCCCAGGGTCGCTGAAGCTTTCTTT. Its protein is CASSVYPRVAEAFF.

V and J are TRBV19 and TRBJ1-1, with D uncertain. The CDR3 is 15 amino acids. Germline V gives CDR1 LNHDA, CDR2 SQIVND (reference sequence). The V gene lost 5 bases and the J gene lost 10 bases, with 23 bases spanning the gap. CDR3 nucleotides: TGTGCCAGTAGTCTGCGGGCCACCCCCCCGGCGGGAGCTTTCTTT. This encodes CASSLRATPPAGAFF.

This chain connects TRBV5-5 to TRBJ2-7, with D maybe TRBD2 (6 bases). Trimming stripped 0 bases from V and 7 bases from J, with 14 bases between. The CDR3 consists of 14 residues. Germline CDR1 is SGHKS and CDR2 is YYEKEE (reference sequence). The DNA for the CDR3 is TGTGCCAGCAGCTTGGTAGGGACTCTCGAGGAGCAGTACTTC. It codes for CASSLVGTLEEQYF. The full variable domain, in which reference TRBV5-5 and TRBJ2-7 provide the parts outside the CDR3, is DAGVTQSPTHLIKTRGQQVTLRCSPISGHKSVSWYQQVLGQGPQFIFQYYEKEERGRGNFPDRFSARQFPNYSSELNVNALLLGDSALYLCASSLVGTLEEQYFGPGTRLTVT.

The rearrangement uses TRBV7-9 and TRBJ2-7, with TRBD1 matching over 9 bases. V lost 5 bases, J lost 3 bases, and 14 bases stayed unmatched. CDR3 length equals 17 residues. Per the germline V gene, CDR1 is SEHNR and CDR2 is FQNEAQ (reference sequence). The CDR3 DNA sequence: TGTGCCAGCAGCGGCCGGGACAGGGAGTTGGGGCGCTACGAGCAGTACTTC. The encoded protein is CASSGRDRELGRYEQYF.